The 6 T cell receptor beta chains in this list originate from one sample, sequenced in a study of T cell repertoires in cytomegalovirus infection (dated by TCRdb to the late 2010s). The listed sequencing device is Illumina HiSeq 1500. TCRdb reran the public reads through fastp at Q25 and MiXCR, keeping productive beta chains. When rows share a CDR3 protein, they turn into one entry using the most common DNA and genes. This sample has about 920,000 distinct CDR3 sequences in its table, and 31% of those were observed once. 13% of the sample is taken by the ten largest. These TCRs' antigens remain unknown. Reading the label with the study, this specimen's treatment or condition is: in vitro stimulation with specific CMV peptide epitopes to enrich CMV-specific T cells. This specimen was cultured CD8+ T cells from PBMCs, taken from culture after CMV antigen stimulation. These receptors were taken from a human donor in good health (CMV status not recorded). Some clones in this sample may be carry-over from other donors' samples.

The gene calls are TRBV7-9 and TRBJ2-2; D might be TRBD1 or TRBD2, each matching 6 bases. This CDR3 comprises 17 residues. Germline CDR1 is SEHNR and CDR2 is FQNEAQ (reference sequence). V lost 2 bases to trimming and J lost 3 bases, with 16 bases between them. In DNA form, the CDR3 reads TGTGCCAGCAGCTTACCCCGGGAGAGGACAGACACCGGGGAGCTGTTTTTT. It encodes CASSLPRERTDTGELFF.

This chain connects TRBV5-4 to TRBJ1-1; D remains ambiguous. The germline V and J ends were trimmed by 1 base and 3 bases, with 7 bases remaining between them. The germline gives CDR1 SGHNT, CDR2 YYREEE (reference sequence). This CDR3 comprises 13 residues. The CDR3 DNA follows: TGTGCCAGCAGCTTGTGGTCGCACACTGAAGCTTTCTTT. It yields the protein CASSLWSHTEAFF.

V is TRBV11-3 and J is TRBJ2-5, with 8 bases matching TRBD2. V gave up 5 bases and J gave up 5 bases; unmatched junction bases: 13. CDR3 length: 16 residues. Germline lookup yields CDR1 SGHNT and CDR2 YENEEA. In nucleotides, the CDR3 is TGTGCCAGCAGCCGACGGGGGGGAGGAACCCCGGAGACCCAGTACTTC. Translated: CASSRRGGGTPETQYF. Complete variable domain (other parts from reference TRBV11-3 and TRBJ2-5): EAGVVQSPRYKIIEKKQPVAFWCNPISGHNTLYWYLQNLGQGPELLIRYENEEAVDDSQLPKDRFSAERLKGVDSTLKIQPAELGDSAVYLCASSRRGGGTPETQYFGPGTRLLVL.

The chain employs TRBV7-2 and TRBJ2-1; no clear D gene. The CDR3 is 14 residues long. Trimming removed 4 bases from V and 4 bases from J, with 11 bases in between. The germline CDR1 and CDR2 sequences are SGHTA and FQGNSA. CDR3 region: CASSWGPGYNEQFF. As DNA, the CDR3 is TGTGCCAGCAGCTGGGGTCCAGGATACAATGAGCAGTTCTTC.

The rearrangement uses TRBV2 and TRBJ1-1, with D maybe TRBD1 (5 bases). V was trimmed by 6 bases and J by 8 bases, leaving 22 bases between them. CDR3 size: 15 residues. Germline V CDR1 and CDR2: SNHLY, FYNNEI. The CDR3, as DNA: TGTGCCAGCAGACTTTGGGCATTCGGGGGAGGAGAAGCTTTCTTT. Amino acid sequence: CASRLWAFGGGEAFF. The full variable domain, completed using reference TRBV2 and TRBJ1-1, is EPEVTQTPSHQVTQMGQEVILRCVPISNHLYFYWYRQILGQKVEFLVSFYNNEISEKSEIFDDQFSVERPDGSNFTLKIRSTKLEDSAMYFCASRLWAFGGGEAFFGQGTRLTVV.

This clonotype was recorded a few times. The chain recombines TRBV6-2 or TRBV6-3 with TRBJ1-5; 10 nucleotides align to TRBD1. CDR3 length: 18 amino acids. Trimming at V came to 9 bases and at J to 6 bases, leaving 20 bases not matched to a gene. Germline loops: CDR1 MNHEY, CDR2 SVGEGT. CDR3 sequence (DNA): TGTGCCAGTTCTCGTTCAGGGACAGGGGATTCCTGGGGTCAGCCCCAGCATTTT. It translates to CASSRSGTGDSWGQPQHF.